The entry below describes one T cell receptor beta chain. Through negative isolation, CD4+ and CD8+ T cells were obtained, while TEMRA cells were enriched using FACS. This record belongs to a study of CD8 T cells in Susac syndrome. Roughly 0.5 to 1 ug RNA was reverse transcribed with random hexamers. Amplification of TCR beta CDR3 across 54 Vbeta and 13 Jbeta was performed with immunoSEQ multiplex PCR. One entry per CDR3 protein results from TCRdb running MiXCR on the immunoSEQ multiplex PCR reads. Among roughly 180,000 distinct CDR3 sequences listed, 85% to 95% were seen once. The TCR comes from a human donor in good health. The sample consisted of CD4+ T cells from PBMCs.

The CDR3 coding sequence is TGCAGCGCCGACAGGGACGAGACCCAGTACTTC. Its protein is CSADRDETQYF. This chain connects TRBV29-1 to TRBJ2-5, with 7 bases fitting TRBD1. Germline CDR1 SQVTM, CDR2 ANQGSEA. With V trimmed by 7 bases and J by 5 bases, 4 bases remained unmatched. This CDR3 region has 11 residues.